A selection of T cell receptor beta chains follows, all from one sample in a study of T cell responses to AZD1222 COVID-19 vaccine. Here immunoSEQ multiplex PCR was the method, and the copy in TCRdb shows in-frame clones only, minus some. Altogether about 120,000 clones are present, 80% to 95% being singletons, with the ten largest covering just over 4%. Sequences were derived from peripheral blood, sampled 28 days after the second dose of the MenACWY control vaccine. These TCRs come from an adult who received the MenACWY meningococcal vaccine as a control. Both conserved end residues are part of each CDR3. A D gene is named only where the DNA matches it firmly. Rows may omit the clone size; those that give it use once, few, many or a size class.

14,TRBV18,once,TRBJ1-5,.,CASSYGSGNQPQHF,TGTGCCAGCTCCTACGGATCGGGCAATCAGCCCCAGCATTTT
15,TRBV7-9,once,TRBJ2-5,TRBD2,CASSLAPLAVETQYF,TGTGCCAGCAGCTTAGCGCCTCTAGCGGTGGAGACCCAGTACTTC
16,TRBV6-6,few,TRBJ1-5,TRBD1,CASSRGGQGAVQPQHF,TGTGCCAGCAGTCGAGGTGGACAGGGGGCGGTGCAGCCCCAGCATTTT
14,TRBV6-2/TRBV6-3,.,TRBJ2-6,.,CASSYNSGANVLTF,TGTGCCAGCAGTTACAACTCTGGGGCCAACGTCCTGACTTTC
14,TRBV6-4,.,TRBJ2-1,TRBD2,CASRTGLAFNEQFF,TGTGCCAGCAGGACGGGACTAGCCTTCAATGAGCAGTTCTTC
13,TRBV7-2,.,TRBJ1-3,.,CASRSGSGNTIYF,TGTGCCAGCAGGAGTGGCTCTGGAAACACCATATATTTT
18,TRBV6-2/TRBV6-3,.,TRBJ1-2,TRBD1,CASSYSPTGTGLNYGYTF,TGTGCCAGCAGTTACTCGCCTACCGGGACAGGGCTCAACTATGGCTACACCTTC
12,TRBV5-1,.,TRBJ1-3,.,CASSLSGNTIYF,TGCGCCAGCAGTCTTAGTGGAAACACCATATATTTT
13,TRBV28,.,TRBJ1-4,.,CASSRTTNEKLFF,TGTGCCAGCAGTCGGACAACTAATGAAAAACTGTTTTTT
12,TRBV14,.,TRBJ1-2,.,CASSQHNYGYTF,TGTGCCAGCAGCCAACACAACTATGGCTACACCTTC
13,TRBV5-6,.,TRBJ1-6,TRBD1,CASSARTGSPLHF,TGTGCCAGCAGCGCACGGACAGGGTCACCCCTCCACTTT
17,TRBV7-8,.,TRBJ2-3,TRBD2,CASSLVLAGGLTDTQYF,TGTGCCAGCAGCTTAGTACTAGCGGGGGGGTTAACAGATACGCAGTATTTT
13,TRBV20-1,.,TRBJ2-3,.,CSASRPSTDTQYF,TGCAGTGCTAGTAGGCCCAGCACAGATACGCAGTATTTT
14,TRBV11-3,.,TRBJ2-3,TRBD2,CASSLSSGLDTQYF,TGTGCCAGCAGCTTATCTAGCGGTTTAGATACGCAGTATTTT
17,TRBV18,.,TRBJ1-5,TRBD1,CASSRDSPVYSNQPQHF,TGTGCCAGCTCACGGGACAGTCCTGTGTATAGCAATCAGCCCCAGCATTTT
16,TRBV7-9,.,TRBJ1-2,TRBD1,CASTNPKGTGLYGYTF,TGTGCCAGCACCAATCCCAAAGGGACAGGGCTCTATGGCTACACCTTC
15,TRBV19,.,TRBJ1-2,.,CASSHTPPGRRGYTF,TGTGCCAGTAGCCACACCCCGCCCGGTAGAAGGGGCTACACCTTC
16,TRBV3-1/TRBV3-2,once,TRBJ1-3,TRBD1,CASSHAGTGSGNTIYF,TGTGCCAGCAGCCACGCCGGGACAGGGTCCGGAAACACCATATATTTT
13,TRBV2,few,TRBJ1-5,TRBD1,CASRGTDNQPQHF,TGTGCCAGCAGAGGGACAGACAATCAGCCCCAGCATTTT
18,TRBV2,.,TRBJ2-2,TRBD2,CASSDGTSGGAGTGELFF,TGTGCCAGCAGTGACGGGACTAGCGGGGGGGCCGGAACCGGGGAGCTGTTTTTT
14,TRBV18,few,TRBJ1-3,.,CASSSGTSGNTIYF,TGTGCCAGCTCAAGCGGGACCTCTGGAAACACCATATATTTT
15,TRBV27,.,TRBJ2-7,.,CASSLWGTTAYEQYF,TGTGCCAGCAGTTTATGGGGGACAACCGCCTACGAGCAGTACTTC
17,TRBV9,.,TRBJ2-2,TRBD2,CASSTSGGASGTGELFF,TGTGCCAGCAGTACCAGCGGGGGGGCCTCTGGCACCGGGGAGCTGTTTTTT
14,TRBV2,.,TRBJ1-4,.,CASILGRTNEKLFF,TGTGCCAGCATTTTAGGTAGAACTAATGAAAAACTGTTTTTT
13,TRBV6-5,.,TRBJ2-1,TRBD1,CATRDRYGNEQFF,TGTGCCACCCGGGACAGGTATGGCAATGAGCAGTTCTTC
17,TRBV24-1,.,TRBJ2-5,TRBD2,CATSRSPTGGPRETQYF,TGTGCCACCTCCAGGTCCCCCACGGGGGGGCCGAGGGAGACCCAGTACTTC
15,TRBV11-2,.,TRBJ2-3,.,CASSPERISTDTQYF,TGTGCCAGCAGCCCCGAGCGGATAAGCACAGATACGCAGTATTTT
15,TRBV23-1,.,TRBJ2-3,.,CASSQSRADRDTQYF,TGCGCCAGCAGTCAATCGCGGGCCGATCGAGATACGCAGTATTTT
15,TRBV6-5,.,TRBJ2-7,TRBD2,CASSPWTSGLYEQYF,TGTGCCAGCAGCCCCTGGACTAGCGGGCTCTACGAGCAGTACTTC
14,TRBV28,.,TRBJ2-2,TRBD1,CATKRDRTTGELFF,TGTGCCACCAAAAGGGACAGGACCACCGGGGAGCTGTTTTTT
13,TRBV7-3,.,TRBJ2-1,.,CASSSQLYNEQFF,TGTGCCAGCAGCTCCCAGCTCTACAATGAGCAGTTCTTC
13,TRBV5-6,.,TRBJ1-1,.,CASRNQGGTEAFF,TGTGCCAGCAGGAACCAAGGGGGCACTGAAGCTTTCTTT